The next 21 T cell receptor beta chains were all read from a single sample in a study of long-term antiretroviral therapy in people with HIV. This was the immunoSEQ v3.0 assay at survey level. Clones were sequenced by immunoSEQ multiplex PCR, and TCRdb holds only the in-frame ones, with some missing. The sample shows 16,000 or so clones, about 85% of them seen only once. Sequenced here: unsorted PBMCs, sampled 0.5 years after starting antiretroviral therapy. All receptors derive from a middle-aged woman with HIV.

CDR3 coding DNA: TGTGCCAGCAGAATAGGACAGGACTATGGCTACACCTTC. Encoded protein: CASRIGQDYGYTF. The chain couples TRBV28 to TRBJ1-2; 7 bases are shared with TRBD1. Trimming cost V 6 bases and J 3 bases; bases outside gene matches: 4. Per germline, CDR1 MDHEN and CDR2 SYDVKM. The CDR3 sequence is 13 residues long.

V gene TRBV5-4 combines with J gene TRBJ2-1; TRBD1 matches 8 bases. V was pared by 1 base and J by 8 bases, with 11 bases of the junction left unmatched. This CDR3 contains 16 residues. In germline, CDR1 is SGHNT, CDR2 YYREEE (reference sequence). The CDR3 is CASSLTGTGFLDEQFF. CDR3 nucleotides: TGTGCCAGCAGCTTGACCGGGACAGGCTTCTTGGATGAGCAGTTCTTC.

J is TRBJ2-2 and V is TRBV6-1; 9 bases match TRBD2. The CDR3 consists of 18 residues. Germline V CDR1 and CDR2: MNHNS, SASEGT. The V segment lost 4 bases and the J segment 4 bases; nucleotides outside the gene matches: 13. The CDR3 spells CASSAWTSVSTSTGELFF. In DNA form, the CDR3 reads TGTGCCAGCAGTGCCTGGACTAGCGTGTCAACCTCCACCGGGGAGCTGTTTTTT.

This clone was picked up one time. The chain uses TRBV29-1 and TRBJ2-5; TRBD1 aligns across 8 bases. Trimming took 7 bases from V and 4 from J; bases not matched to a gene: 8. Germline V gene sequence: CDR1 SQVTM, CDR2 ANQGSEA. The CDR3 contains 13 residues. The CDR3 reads CSGQTGAGETQYF. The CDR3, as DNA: TGCAGCGGCCAGACAGGGGCAGGAGAGACCCAGTACTTC.

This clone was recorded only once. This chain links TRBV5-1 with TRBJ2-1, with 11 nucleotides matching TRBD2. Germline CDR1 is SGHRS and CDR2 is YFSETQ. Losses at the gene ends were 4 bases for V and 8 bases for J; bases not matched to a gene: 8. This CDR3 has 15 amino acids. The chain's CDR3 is CASSRTSGSIYEQFF. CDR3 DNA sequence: TGCGCCAGCAGCCGTACTAGCGGGAGCATTTATGAGCAGTTCTTC. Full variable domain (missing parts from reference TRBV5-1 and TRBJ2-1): KAGVTQTPRYLIKTRGQQVTLSCSPISGHRSVSWYQQTPGQGLQFLFEYFSETQRNKGNFPGRFSGRQFSNSRSEMNVSTLELGDSALYLCASSRTSGSIYEQFFGPGTRLTVL.

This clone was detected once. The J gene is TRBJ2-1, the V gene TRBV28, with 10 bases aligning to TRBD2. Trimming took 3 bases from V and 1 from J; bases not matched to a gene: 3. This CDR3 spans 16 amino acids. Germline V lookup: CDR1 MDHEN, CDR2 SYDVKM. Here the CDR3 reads CASSFSGRGSYNEQFF. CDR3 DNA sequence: TGTGCCAGCAGTTTCAGCGGGAGGGGGTCCTACAATGAGCAGTTCTTC.

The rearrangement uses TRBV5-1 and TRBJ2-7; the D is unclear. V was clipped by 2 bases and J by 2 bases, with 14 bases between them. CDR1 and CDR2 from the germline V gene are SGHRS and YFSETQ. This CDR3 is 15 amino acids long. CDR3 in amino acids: CASSLSQPETYEQYF. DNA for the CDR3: TGCGCCAGCAGCTTATCCCAACCTGAGACCTACGAGCAGTACTTC.

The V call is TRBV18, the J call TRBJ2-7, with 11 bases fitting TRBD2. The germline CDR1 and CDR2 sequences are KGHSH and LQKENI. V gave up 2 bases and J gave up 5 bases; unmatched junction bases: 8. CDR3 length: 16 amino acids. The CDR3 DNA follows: TGTGCCAGCTCACCAAGTAGACTAGCGGGACTCCACGAGCAGTACTTC. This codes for CASSPSRLAGLHEQYF. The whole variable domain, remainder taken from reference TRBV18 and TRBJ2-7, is NAGVMQNPRHLVRRRGQEARLRCSPMKGHSHVYWYRQLPEEGLKFMVYLQKENIIDESGMPKERFSAEFPKEGPSILRIQQVVRGDSAAYFCASSPSRLAGLHEQYFGPGTRLTVT.

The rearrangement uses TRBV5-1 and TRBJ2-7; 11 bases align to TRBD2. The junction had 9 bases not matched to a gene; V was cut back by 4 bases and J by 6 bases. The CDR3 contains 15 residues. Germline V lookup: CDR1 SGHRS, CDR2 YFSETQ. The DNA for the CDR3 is TGCGCCAGCAGCCCCCTAGCGGGAGGCGGGGCCGAGCAGTACTTC. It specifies CASSPLAGGGAEQYF.

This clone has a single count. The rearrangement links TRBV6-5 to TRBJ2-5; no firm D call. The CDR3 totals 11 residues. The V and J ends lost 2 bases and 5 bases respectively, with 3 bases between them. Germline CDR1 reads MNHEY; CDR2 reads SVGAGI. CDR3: CASSYRETQYF. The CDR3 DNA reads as TGTGCCAGCAGTTACCGGGAGACCCAGTACTTC.

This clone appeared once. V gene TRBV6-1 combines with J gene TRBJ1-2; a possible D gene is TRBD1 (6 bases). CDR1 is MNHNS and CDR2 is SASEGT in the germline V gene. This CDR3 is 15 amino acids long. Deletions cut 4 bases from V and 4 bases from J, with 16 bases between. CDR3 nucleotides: TGTGCCAGCAGTGTGGCGGACAGCCTGACCTATGGCTACACCTTC. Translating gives CASSVADSLTYGYTF.

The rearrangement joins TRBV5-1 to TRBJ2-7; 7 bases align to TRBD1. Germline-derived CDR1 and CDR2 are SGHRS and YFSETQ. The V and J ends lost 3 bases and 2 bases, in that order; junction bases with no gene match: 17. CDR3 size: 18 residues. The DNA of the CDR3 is TGCGCCAGCAGCTCCAAGGGGTCTCGAAGGGACAGCCCCTACGAGCAGTACTTC. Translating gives CASSSKGSRRDSPYEQYF.

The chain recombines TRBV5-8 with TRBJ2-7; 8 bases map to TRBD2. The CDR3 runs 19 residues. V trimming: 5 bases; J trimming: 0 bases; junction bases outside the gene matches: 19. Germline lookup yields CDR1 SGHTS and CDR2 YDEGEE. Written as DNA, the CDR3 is TGTGCCAGCAGTCTACAACCCGGGAGCGGGGGAAGGAACTCCTACGAGCAGTACTTC. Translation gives CASSLQPGSGGRNSYEQYF.

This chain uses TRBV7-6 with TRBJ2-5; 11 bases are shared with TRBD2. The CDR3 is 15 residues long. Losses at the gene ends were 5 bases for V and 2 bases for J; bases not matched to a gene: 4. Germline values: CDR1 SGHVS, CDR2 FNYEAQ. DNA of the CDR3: TGTGCCAGCAGCCGCAGACTAGCGGGGCAAGAGACCCAGTACTTC. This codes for CASSRRLAGQETQYF.

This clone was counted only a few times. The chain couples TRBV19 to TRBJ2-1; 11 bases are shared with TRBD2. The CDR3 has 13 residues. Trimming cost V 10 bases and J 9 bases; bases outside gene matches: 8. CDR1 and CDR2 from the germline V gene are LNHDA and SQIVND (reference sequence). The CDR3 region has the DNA TGTGCCATTCTAGCGGGAGGTAGCGGTGAGCAGTTCTTC. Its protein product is CAILAGGSGEQFF.

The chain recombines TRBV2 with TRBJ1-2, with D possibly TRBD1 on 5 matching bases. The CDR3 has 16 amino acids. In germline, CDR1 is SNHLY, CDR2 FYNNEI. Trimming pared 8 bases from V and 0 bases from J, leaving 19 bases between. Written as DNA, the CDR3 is TGTGCCAGCCTGCCAAGGCCCACAGGAACTAACTATGGCTACACCTTC. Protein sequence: CASLPRPTGTNYGYTF.

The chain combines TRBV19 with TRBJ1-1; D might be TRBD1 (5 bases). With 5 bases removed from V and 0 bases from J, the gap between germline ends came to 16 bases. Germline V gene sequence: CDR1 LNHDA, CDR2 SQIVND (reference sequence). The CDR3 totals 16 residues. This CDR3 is CASSGGLGGLNTEAFF. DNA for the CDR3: TGTGCCAGTAGTGGGGGGTTAGGCGGATTGAACACTGAAGCTTTCTTT.

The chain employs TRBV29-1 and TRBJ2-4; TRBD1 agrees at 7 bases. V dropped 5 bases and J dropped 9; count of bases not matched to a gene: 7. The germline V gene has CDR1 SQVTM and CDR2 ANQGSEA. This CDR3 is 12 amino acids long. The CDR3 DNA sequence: TGCAGCGTTACTTCGACAGGGCGCATTCAGTACTTC. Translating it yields CSVTSTGRIQYF.

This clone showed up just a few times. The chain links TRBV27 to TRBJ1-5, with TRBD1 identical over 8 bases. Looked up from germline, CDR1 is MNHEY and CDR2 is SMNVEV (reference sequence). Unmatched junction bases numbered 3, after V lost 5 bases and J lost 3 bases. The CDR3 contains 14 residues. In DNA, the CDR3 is TGTGCCAGCAGTCGGACAGGGCCCAATCAGCCCCAGCATTTT. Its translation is CASSRTGPNQPQHF.

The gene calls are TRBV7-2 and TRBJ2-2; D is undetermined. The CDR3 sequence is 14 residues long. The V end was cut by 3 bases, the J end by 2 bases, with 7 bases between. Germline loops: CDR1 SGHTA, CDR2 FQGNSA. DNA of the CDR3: TGTGCCAGCAGCTTTCACAGCAACACCGGGGAGCTGTTTTTT. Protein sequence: CASSFHSNTGELFF.

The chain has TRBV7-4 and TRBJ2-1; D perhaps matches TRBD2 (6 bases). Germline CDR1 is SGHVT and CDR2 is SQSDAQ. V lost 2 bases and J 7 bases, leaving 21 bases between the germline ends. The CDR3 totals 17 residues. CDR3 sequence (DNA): TGTGCCAGCAGCTTAAGGACTAACCCCTCATTTTGTAATGAGCAGTTCTTC. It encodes CASSLRTNPSFCNEQFF.